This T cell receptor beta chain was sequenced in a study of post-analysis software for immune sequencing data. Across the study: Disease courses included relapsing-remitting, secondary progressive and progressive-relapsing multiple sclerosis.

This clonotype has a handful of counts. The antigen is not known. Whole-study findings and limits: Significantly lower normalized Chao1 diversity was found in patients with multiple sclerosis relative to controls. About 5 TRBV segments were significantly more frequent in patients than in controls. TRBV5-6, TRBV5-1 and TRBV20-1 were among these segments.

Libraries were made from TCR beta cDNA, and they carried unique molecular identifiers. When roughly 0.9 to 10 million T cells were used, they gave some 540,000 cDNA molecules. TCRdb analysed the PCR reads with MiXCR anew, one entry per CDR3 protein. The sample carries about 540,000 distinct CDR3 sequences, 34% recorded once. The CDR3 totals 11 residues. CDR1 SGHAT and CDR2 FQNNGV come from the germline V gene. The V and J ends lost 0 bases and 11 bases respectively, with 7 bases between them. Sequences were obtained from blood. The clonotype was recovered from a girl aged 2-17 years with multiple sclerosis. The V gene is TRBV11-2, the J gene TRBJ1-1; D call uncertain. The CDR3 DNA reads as TGTGCCAGCAGCTTAGACAGGCTCGCTTTCTTT. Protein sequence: CASSLDRLAFF.